This T cell receptor delta chain appears in the sequencing data of a study of Vδ1+ human thymocytes. For this clone: Antigen unknown.

Overall study findings and caveats: Thymic TRG and TRD repertoires appeared highly polyclonal, with Gaussian CDR3 length distributions. Bulk repertoire data may be misinterpreted because of unexpected Vdelta2 sequences. Despite high sort purity, approximately 21% of thymic T cell receptor delta sequences were Vdelta2.

This CDR3 has 19 amino acids. V shed 1 base, J shed 0 bases, and the junction held 14 bases outside the gene matches. CDR1 TSWWSYY and CDR2 QGS come from the germline V gene. After alphabeta T cell depletion, CD3+ Vdelta1+ Vdelta2- thymocytes were sorted. Between about 96% and 99.6% of sorted thymocytes were Vdelta1+. The template was reverse-transcribed extracted RNA. Multiplex PCR used pooled V-gene forward primers and a constant-region reverse primer to amplify CDR3s. TCRdb fed the multiplex PCR reads to CATT. The sample includes roughly 76,000 delta-chain clones, around 34% of them seen just once. Sequencing used Vdelta1+ gamma-delta thymocytes from the thymus. Specified subset: FACS-sorted CD3+ TCRalphabeta- TCRVdelta1+ TCRVdelta2- thymocytes. This TCR came from a boy under two years old who had congenital heart surgery. The chain employs TRDV1 and TRDJ1; 7 bases match TRDD3. The CDR3 sequence is CALGERKLTGYQYTDKLIF. The CDR3 DNA follows: TGTGCTCTTGGGGAACGGAAACTCACGGGATACCAGTACACCGATAAACTCATCTTT.